The 5 T cell receptor beta chains below come from one sample, sequenced in a study of blood T cell repertoires in COVID-19. The protocol was immunoSEQ multiplex PCR, while the TCRdb copy is restricted to in-frame clones and leaves out a portion. The repertoire holds approximately 30,000 clones, about 91% seen once, with around 17% in the top ten. Input material: peripheral blood. The receptors were gathered from a human donor with active COVID-19. The donor label of this sample is uncertain.

The V gene is TRBV27, the J gene TRBJ1-1, with 8 nucleotides matching TRBD1. The germline CDR1 and CDR2 sequences are MNHEY and SMNVEV (reference sequence). The CDR3 is 14 residues long. Trimming removed 5 bases from V and 4 bases from J; junction bases left unmatched: 6. The DNA for the CDR3 is TGTGCCAGCAGTCAACGACAGGGGTCCACTGAAGCTTTCTTT. Translation gives CASSQRQGSTEAFF.

J is TRBJ1-1 and V is TRBV4-3; 9 bases map to TRBD1. CDR1 LGHNA and CDR2 YSLEER come from the germline V gene. V gave up 8 bases and J gave up 1 base; unmatched junction bases: 5. This CDR3 is built from 14 residues. Here the CDR3 DNA reads TGCGCCAGCGCCCTGGGACAGGGGAACACTGAAGCTTTCTTT. This encodes CASALGQGNTEAFF.

The chain recombines TRBV19 with TRBJ1-5; D is uncertain. The germline CDR1 and CDR2 sequences are LNHDA and SQIVND (reference sequence). Deletions cut 4 bases from V and 4 bases from J, with 23 bases between. This CDR3 is 18 amino acids long. This chain's CDR3 is CASSTLLDRRLRNQPQHF. The CDR3 region has the DNA TGTGCCAGTAGTACTCTCCTAGATAGGCGGTTGCGAAATCAGCCCCAGCATTTT.

The CDR3 DNA reads as TGTGCCACCACAGCCCCCCCAGGGGGCACAGATACGCAGTATTTT. Protein: CATTAPPGGTDTQYF. J is TRBJ2-3 and V is TRBV6-5; weak D call: TRBD1 (6 bases). CDR1 and CDR2 from the germline V gene are MNHEY and SVGAGI. With 10 bases removed from V and 1 base from J, the gap between germline ends came to 18 bases. The CDR3 covers 15 residues.

This clone has only one observation. The gene calls are TRBV9 and TRBJ2-3; TRBD2 matches 12 bases. Trimming at V came to 6 bases and at J to 3 bases, leaving 5 bases not matched to a gene. This CDR3 has 15 residues. CDR1 is SGDLS, CDR2 YYNGEE, per germline. CDR3 DNA: TGTGCCAGCACCCGACTAGCGGGGGAGACAGATACGCAGTATTTT. Translated, it gives CASTRLAGETDTQYF.